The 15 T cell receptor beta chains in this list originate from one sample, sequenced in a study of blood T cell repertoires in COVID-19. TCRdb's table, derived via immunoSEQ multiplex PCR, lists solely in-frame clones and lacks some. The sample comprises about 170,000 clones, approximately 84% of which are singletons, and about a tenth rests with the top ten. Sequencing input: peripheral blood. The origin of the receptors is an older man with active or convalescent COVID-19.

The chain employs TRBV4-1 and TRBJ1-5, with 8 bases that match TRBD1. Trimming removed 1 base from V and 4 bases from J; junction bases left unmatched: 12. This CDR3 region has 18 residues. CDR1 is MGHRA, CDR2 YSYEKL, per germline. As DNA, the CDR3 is TGCGCCAGCAGCCAAGGTGTTTTTGGACAGGGTCGGAATCAGCCCCAGCATTTT. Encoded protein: CASSQGVFGQGRNQPQHF.

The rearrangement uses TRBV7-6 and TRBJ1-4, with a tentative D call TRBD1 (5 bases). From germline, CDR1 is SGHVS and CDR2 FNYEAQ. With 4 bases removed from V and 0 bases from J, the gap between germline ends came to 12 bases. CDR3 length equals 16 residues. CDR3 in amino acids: CASSSNRDSTNEKLFF. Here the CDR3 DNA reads TGTGCCAGCAGCTCTAACCGGGACTCAACTAATGAAAAACTGTTTTTT.

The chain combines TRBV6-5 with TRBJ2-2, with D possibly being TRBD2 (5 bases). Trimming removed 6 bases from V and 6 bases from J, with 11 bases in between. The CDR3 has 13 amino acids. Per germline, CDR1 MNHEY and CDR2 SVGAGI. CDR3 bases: TGTGCCAGCAGGGGTGAGGGCCCCGGGGAGCTGTTTTTT. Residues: CASRGEGPGELFF.

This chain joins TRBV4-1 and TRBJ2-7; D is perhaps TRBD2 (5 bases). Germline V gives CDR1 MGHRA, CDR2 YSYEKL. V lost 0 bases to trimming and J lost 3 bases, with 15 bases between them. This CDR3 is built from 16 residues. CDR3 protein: CASSQDPGVTRYEQYF. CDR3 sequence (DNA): TGCGCCAGCAGCCAAGATCCCGGGGTCACCCGCTACGAGCAGTACTTC.

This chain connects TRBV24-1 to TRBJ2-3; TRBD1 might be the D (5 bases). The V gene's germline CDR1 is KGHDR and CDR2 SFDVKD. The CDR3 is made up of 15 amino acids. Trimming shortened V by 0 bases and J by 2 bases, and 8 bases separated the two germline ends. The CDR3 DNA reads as TGTGCCACCAGTGATTTGAAGGGGAACACAGATACGCAGTATTTT. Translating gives CATSDLKGNTDTQYF.

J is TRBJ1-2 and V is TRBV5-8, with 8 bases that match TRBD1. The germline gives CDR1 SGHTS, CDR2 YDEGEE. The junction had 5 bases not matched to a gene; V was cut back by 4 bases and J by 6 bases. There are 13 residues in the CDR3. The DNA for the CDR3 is TGTGCCAGCAGCGAGCAGGGGGCCGATGGCTACACCTTC. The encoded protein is CASSEQGADGYTF.

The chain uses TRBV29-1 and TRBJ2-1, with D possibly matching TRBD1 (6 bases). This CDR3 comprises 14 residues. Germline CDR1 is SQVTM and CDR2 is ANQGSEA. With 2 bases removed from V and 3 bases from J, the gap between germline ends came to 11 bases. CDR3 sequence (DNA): TGCAGCGTTGAAAAGACAGGTCTCTACAATGAGCAGTTCTTC. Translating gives CSVEKTGLYNEQFF.

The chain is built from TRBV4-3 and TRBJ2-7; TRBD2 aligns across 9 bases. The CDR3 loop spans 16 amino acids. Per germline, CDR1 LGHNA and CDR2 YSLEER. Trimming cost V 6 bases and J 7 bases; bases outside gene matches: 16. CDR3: CASSRTAGGLLREQYF. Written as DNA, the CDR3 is TGCGCCAGCAGTCGGACAGCGGGGGGACTCCTTAGGGAGCAGTACTTC.

The CDR3 nucleotides read TGCGCCAGCAGCCAAGGGAGAGTCCGCTACAATGAGCAGTTCTTC. It is translated as CASSQGRVRYNEQFF. This rearrangement joins TRBV4-1 to TRBJ2-1; D not certain. Looked up from germline, CDR1 is MGHRA and CDR2 is YSYEKL. The V gene lost 1 base and the J gene lost 3 bases, with 10 bases spanning the gap. CDR3 length: 15 residues.

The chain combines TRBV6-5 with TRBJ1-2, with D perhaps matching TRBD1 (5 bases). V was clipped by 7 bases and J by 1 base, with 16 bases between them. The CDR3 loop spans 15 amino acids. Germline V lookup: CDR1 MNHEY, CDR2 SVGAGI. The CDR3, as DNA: TGTGCCAGCAATCCCGGGGGGGGTTATAACTATGGCTACACCTTC. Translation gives CASNPGGGYNYGYTF.

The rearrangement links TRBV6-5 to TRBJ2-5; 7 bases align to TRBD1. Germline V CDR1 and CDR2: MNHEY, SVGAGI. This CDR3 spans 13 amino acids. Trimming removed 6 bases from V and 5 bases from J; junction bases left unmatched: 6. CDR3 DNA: TGTGCCAGCAGGACAGGGAATTTTGAGACCCAGTACTTC. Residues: CASRTGNFETQYF.

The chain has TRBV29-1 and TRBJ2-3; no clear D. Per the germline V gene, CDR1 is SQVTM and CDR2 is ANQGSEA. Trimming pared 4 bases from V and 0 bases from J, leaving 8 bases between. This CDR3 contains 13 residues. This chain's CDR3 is CSVVARSTDTQYF. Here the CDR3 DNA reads TGCAGCGTTGTGGCCAGAAGCACAGATACGCAGTATTTT.

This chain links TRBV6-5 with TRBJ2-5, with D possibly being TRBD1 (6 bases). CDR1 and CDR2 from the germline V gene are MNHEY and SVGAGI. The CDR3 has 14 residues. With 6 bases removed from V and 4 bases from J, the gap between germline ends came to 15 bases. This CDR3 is CASRSTGPRETQYF. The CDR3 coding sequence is TGTGCCAGCAGGAGCACAGGGCCCCGAGAGACCCAGTACTTC.

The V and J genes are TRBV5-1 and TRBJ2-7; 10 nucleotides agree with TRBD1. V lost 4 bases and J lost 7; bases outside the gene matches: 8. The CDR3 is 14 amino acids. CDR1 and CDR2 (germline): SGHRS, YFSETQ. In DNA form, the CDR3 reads TGCGCCAGCAGCCAAGGGACAGGGGACGGGGAGCAGTACTTC. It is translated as CASSQGTGDGEQYF. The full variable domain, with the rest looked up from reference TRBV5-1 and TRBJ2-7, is KAGVTQTPRYLIKTRGQQVTLSCSPISGHRSVSWYQQTPGQGLQFLFEYFSETQRNKGNFPGRFSGRQFSNSRSEMNVSTLELGDSALYLCASSQGTGDGEQYFGPGTRLTVT.

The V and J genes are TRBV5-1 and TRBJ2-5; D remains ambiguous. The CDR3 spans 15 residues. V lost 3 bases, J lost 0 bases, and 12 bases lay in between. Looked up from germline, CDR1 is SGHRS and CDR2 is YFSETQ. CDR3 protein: CASSWASEYQETQYF. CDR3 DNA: TGCGCCAGCAGCTGGGCCTCAGAGTACCAAGAGACCCAGTACTTC.